This TCR beta chain was captured in a study of T cells in women clearing cervical HPV infection. General study results and limits: T-cell numbers per sample were unknown and may explain richness differences.

In regard to this clone: Antigen specificity is unknown. The read falls 3 residues short of the CDR3 end, and the missing part is taken from the germline J gene.

Genomic DNA, averaging roughly 1,200 ng per sample, yielded TCR beta CDR3 via immunoSEQ. The table came from immunoSEQ multiplex PCR; TCRdb's copy has only in-frame clones and leaves some out. The sample's table shows about 19,000 clones. Germline CDR1 reads SSHAT; CDR2 reads FNYEAQ (reference sequence). This CDR3 contains 15 residues. This chain uses TRBV7-7 with TRBJ2-3; TRBD2 agrees at 8 bases. Sequencing used blood buffy coat. This clonotype was obtained from a woman between 18 and 70 years old with a cervical HPV16 infection that either progressed to CIN3+ or cleared (not recorded which). The CDR3: CASSLDGGAMETQYF. CDR3 bases read: TGTGCCAGCAGCTTAGACGGGGGGGCCATGGAGACG.